The 28 T cell receptor beta chains listed next were all sequenced from one sample in a study of shared clonotypes between healthy human individuals. TCRdb's table, derived via immunoSEQ multiplex PCR, lists solely in-frame clones and lacks some. This sample has about 2.3 million clones; 85% to 95% occur once, and the top ten carry about 0.37%. The specimen was naive CD4+ T cells from PBMCs. Subset reported: CD45RA+ positively selected. The receptors derive from a man aged 18-30 years in good health. Some clones in this sample may be carry-over from other donors' samples.

The V gene is TRBV21-1, the J gene TRBJ2-7; the table gives TRBD1 as D, unverified against the DNA. TRBV21-1 counts as a pseudogene. CDR3 size: 15 residues. CDR3 sequence: CASSDRDGPNYEQYF. The CDR3 region has the DNA TGTGCCAGCAGCGACAGGGACGGGCCGAACTACGAGCAGTACTTC.

Details on this clone: The same CDR3 arises from other DNA sequences in this sample as well. The J gene is TRBJ1-2, the V gene TRBV28; D unresolved. V was pared by 4 bases and J by 7 bases, with 10 bases between. This CDR3 comprises 12 residues. Per germline, CDR1 MDHEN and CDR2 SYDVKM. The CDR3, as DNA: TGTGCCAGCAGTTCCCGGGTTGGTGGCTACACCTTC. This translates into CASSSRVGGYTF.

Regarding this clone: In the same sample, other DNA sequences code for this CDR3. The gene calls are TRBV18 and TRBJ2-3; no reliable D call. The CDR3 covers 14 residues. V shed 0 bases and J shed 2 bases, with 6 bases lying between them. Germline lookup yields CDR1 KGHSH and CDR2 LQKENI. CDR3 loop: CASSPPSSTDTQYF. In DNA, the CDR3 is TGTGCCAGCTCACCACCATCATCCACAGATACGCAGTATTTT.

The chain employs TRBV9 and TRBJ1-3; TRBD1 is a possible D gene (6 bases). Germline assignment: CDR1 SGDLS and CDR2 YYNGEE. The CDR3 covers 18 residues. V lost 3 bases, J lost 2 bases, and 21 bases lay in between. CDR3 amino acids: CASSADPPGPGAGNTIYF. The CDR3, as DNA: TGTGCCAGCAGCGCGGATCCCCCGGGACCAGGGGCTGGAAACACCATATATTTT.

The chain has TRBV10-3 and TRBJ1-3; D is uncertain. Germline V CDR1 and CDR2: ENHRY, SYGVKD. This CDR3 contains 18 residues. The V and J ends lost 4 bases and 0 bases respectively, with 19 bases between them. The CDR3 loop reads CAISALSGGLTSGNTIYF. In DNA form, the CDR3 reads TGTGCCATCAGTGCCCTCTCTGGCGGTCTCACCTCTGGAAACACCATATATTTT.

The chain employs TRBV7-3 and TRBJ2-2; D gene ambiguous. Per germline, CDR1 SGHTA and CDR2 FQGTGA. The CDR3 has 16 residues. Between the trimmed V and J ends, which lost 2 bases and 5 bases, there was a span of 15 bases. CDR3 coding DNA: TGTGCCAGCAGCTTAGTTTATACAGCCATGACCGGGGAGCTGTTTTTT. Protein sequence: CASSLVYTAMTGELFF. The whole variable domain, filled in from reference TRBV7-3 and TRBJ2-2, reads GAGVSQTPSNKVTEKGKYVELRCDPISGHTALYWYRQSLGQGPEFLIYFQGTGAADDSGLPNDRFFAVRPEGSVSTLKIQRTERGDSAVYLCASSLVYTAMTGELFFGEGSRLTVL.

CDR3 region: CASSLALAGNTEAFF. The CDR3 region has the DNA TGCGCCAGCAGCTTGGCCCTGGCGGGGAACACTGAAGCTTTCTTT. The chain carries TRBV5-1 and TRBJ1-1; D is ambiguous. The CDR3 contains 15 residues. The V gene lost 0 bases and the J gene lost 1 base, with 10 bases spanning the gap. Germline CDR1 is SGHRS and CDR2 is YFSETQ. The full variable domain, in which reference TRBV5-1 and TRBJ1-1 provide the parts outside the CDR3, is KAGVTQTPRYLIKTRGQQVTLSCSPISGHRSVSWYQQTPGQGLQFLFEYFSETQRNKGNFPGRFSGRQFSNSRSEMNVSTLELGDSALYLCASSLALAGNTEAFFGQGTRLTVV.

This sequence joins TRBV28 and TRBJ2-7; D is possibly TRBD1 (6 bases). The V end lost 7 bases, the J end lost 0 bases, and 16 bases lay between the germline ends. The CDR3 has 15 amino acids. CDR1 is MDHEN and CDR2 is SYDVKM in the germline V gene. The DNA for the CDR3 is TGTGCCAGCAATCTCAGAGGGGGTCCCTCCTACGAGCAGTACTTC. It yields the protein CASNLRGGPSYEQYF.

As concerns this clone: The sample contains more than one DNA sequence encoding this CDR3. The V gene is TRBV7-9, the J gene TRBJ2-1, with 9 bases aligning to TRBD2. The germline CDR1 and CDR2 sequences are SEHNR and FQNEAQ (reference sequence). The CDR3 runs to 15 residues. J gave up 7 bases and V 0 bases, and 4 bases lay outside the gene matches. DNA for the CDR3: TGTGCCAGCAGCTTAGCGGCGGGAGGGGGGAATGAGCAGTTCTTC. It is translated as CASSLAAGGGNEQFF.

This clone was seen a single time. The chain combines TRBV9 with TRBJ2-1; no definite D call. The CDR3 loop spans 15 amino acids. Trimming stripped 2 bases from V and 4 bases from J, with 13 bases between. Germline CDR1 reads SGDLS; CDR2 reads YYNGEE. CDR3 loop: CASSVGQAFYNEQFF. In DNA form, the CDR3 reads TGTGCCAGCAGCGTCGGCCAGGCCTTTTACAATGAGCAGTTCTTC.

The rearrangement joins TRBV7-8 to TRBJ1-5; TRBD1 might be the D (6 bases). The CDR3 runs 16 residues. V was clipped by 5 bases and J by 5 bases, with 19 bases between them. Germline V gives CDR1 SGHVS, CDR2 FQNEAQ. The CDR3 bases are TGTGCCAGCAGCGCTCACAGGGAGATATGGGATCAGCCCCAGCATTTT. This gives the protein CASSAHREIWDQPQHF. Full variable domain (remainder filled in from reference TRBV7-8 and TRBJ1-5): GAGVSQSPRYKVAKRGQDVALRCDPISGHVSLFWYQQALGQGPEFLTYFQNEAQLDKSGLPSDRFFAERPEGSVSTLKIQRTQQEDSAVYLCASSAHREIWDQPQHFGDGTRLSIL.

This chain uses TRBV5-1 with TRBJ2-1; D is perhaps TRBD1 (5 bases). Looked up from germline, CDR1 is SGHRS and CDR2 is YFSETQ. The V end lost 0 bases, the J end lost 6 bases, and 10 bases lay between the germline ends. CDR3 length: 14 amino acids. This chain's CDR3 is CASSLEAGINEQFF. CDR3 DNA sequence: TGCGCCAGCAGCTTGGAGGCAGGGATCAATGAGCAGTTCTTC. Together with reference TRBV5-1 and TRBJ2-1, the CDR3 gives the full variable domain: KAGVTQTPRYLIKTRGQQVTLSCSPISGHRSVSWYQQTPGQGLQFLFEYFSETQRNKGNFPGRFSGRQFSNSRSEMNVSTLELGDSALYLCASSLEAGINEQFFGPGTRLTVL.

The chain carries TRBV6-1 and TRBJ2-2; D is possibly TRBD1 or TRBD2 (5 bases each). This CDR3 has 19 residues. Germline CDR1 MNHNS, CDR2 SASEGT. V lost 3 bases and J 0 bases, leaving 20 bases between the germline ends. CDR3: CASSDPLGRAGANTGELFF. CDR3 coding DNA: TGTGCCAGCAGTGATCCTCTGGGACGAGCAGGCGCGAACACCGGGGAGCTGTTTTTT.

The sample holds one count of this clone. The chain joins TRBV4-1 to TRBJ1-2; 7 nucleotides agree with TRBD1. The CDR3 has 15 residues. Per the germline V gene, CDR1 is MGHRA and CDR2 is YSYEKL. J was trimmed by 8 bases and V by 0 bases; bases with no gene match: 9. Written as DNA, the CDR3 is TGCGCCAGCAGCCAAGAGGTATCGAGGGGGCAAGGCTACACCTTC. Translating gives CASSQEVSRGQGYTF.

The chain recombines TRBV28 with TRBJ1-2; 8 positions agree with TRBD1. Germline V lookup: CDR1 MDHEN, CDR2 SYDVKM. The CDR3 sequence is 14 residues long. J was trimmed by 8 bases and V by 6 bases; bases with no gene match: 11. This CDR3 reads CASSSPTGVSGYTF. CDR3 in DNA: TGTGCCAGCAGCTCCCCGACAGGGGTGTCCGGCTACACCTTC.

V usage is TRBV5-1 and J usage is TRBJ1-1; tentative D call: TRBD1 (6 bases). This CDR3 comprises 21 residues. V was pared by 1 base and J by 0 bases, with 28 bases between. From germline, CDR1 is SGHRS and CDR2 YFSETQ. CDR3 bases: TGCGCCAGCAGCTTGTATTTAATGGTACCACAACCAGGGGTTCTGAACACTGAAGCTTTCTTT. This encodes CASSLYLMVPQPGVLNTEAFF.

This chain uses TRBV9 with TRBJ1-2, with 10 bases aligning to TRBD1. The junction had 3 bases not matched to a gene; V was cut back by 1 base and J by 6 bases. There are 14 residues in the CDR3. Germline V lookup: CDR1 SGDLS, CDR2 YYNGEE. Here the CDR3 reads CASSVYGTGDGYTF. The CDR3 nucleotides are TGTGCCAGCAGCGTATACGGGACAGGGGATGGCTACACCTTC. Filled out from reference TRBV9 and TRBJ1-2, the complete variable domain reads DSGVTQTPKHLITATGQRVTLRCSPRSGDLSVYWYQQSLDQGLQFLIQYYNGEERAKGNILERFSAQQFPDLHSELNLSSLELGDSALYFCASSVYGTGDGYTFGSGTRLTVV.

As concerns this clone: The sample contains more than one DNA sequence encoding this CDR3. The chain employs TRBV11-3 and TRBJ2-2; D is ambiguous. Germline assignment: CDR1 SGHNT and CDR2 YENEEA. V lost 1 base and J lost 4, with 4 bases in between. The CDR3 covers 13 residues. CDR3 region: CASSLGGTGELFF. CDR3 nucleotides: TGTGCCAGCAGCTTAGGAGGCACCGGGGAGCTGTTTTTT.

The chain combines TRBV11-2 with TRBJ2-2, with 9 bases identical to TRBD2. J gave up 2 bases and V 3 bases, and 4 bases lay outside the gene matches. CDR1 and CDR2 from the germline V gene are SGHAT and FQNNGV. The CDR3 sequence is 16 residues long. The CDR3 nucleotides read TGTGCCAGCAGCTTTCTAGCGGGACCTAACACCGGGGAGCTGTTTTTT. Its protein is CASSFLAGPNTGELFF. Combining the CDR3 with reference TRBV11-2 and TRBJ2-2 gives the whole variable domain EAGVAQSPRYKIIEKRQSVAFWCNPISGHATLYWYQQILGQGPKLLIQFQNNGVVDDSQLPKDRFSAERLKGVDSTLKIQPAKLEDSAVYLCASSFLAGPNTGELFFGEGSRLTVL.

The rearrangement uses TRBV19 and TRBJ1-2; 7 bases align to TRBD1. CDR1 is LNHDA, CDR2 SQIVND, per germline (reference sequence). Unmatched junction bases numbered 14, after V lost 3 bases and J lost 4 bases. The CDR3 spans 17 residues. CDR3 in DNA: TGTGCCAGTAGTATTGGCCGAAGGGGGCTTGGGGGCTATGGCTACACCTTC. It encodes CASSIGRRGLGGYGYTF.

This chain connects TRBV5-1 to TRBJ2-3, with 7 nucleotides matching TRBD1. Per germline, CDR1 SGHRS and CDR2 YFSETQ. This CDR3 spans 15 amino acids. Germline trimming cut 4 bases from V and 6 bases from J; bases unmatched to any gene: 11. The CDR3 DNA sequence: TGCGCCAGCAGCCCTGGGACAGCCGACCTGGATACGCAGTATTTT. This codes for CASSPGTADLDTQYF.

This clone was counted a single time. V usage is TRBV18 and J usage is TRBJ1-4; D is undetermined. Germline assignment: CDR1 KGHSH and CDR2 LQKENI. The CDR3 has 16 residues. Trimming cost V 2 bases and J 8 bases, with 18 bases left between them. The CDR3 sequence: CASSPAAGRSREKLFF. DNA of the CDR3: TGTGCCAGCTCACCAGCTGCCGGGCGGAGTAGGGAAAAACTGTTTTTT.

The CDR3 coding sequence is TGTGCCAGCAGCCTAGGGGGAGGGTCATTTTACGAGCAGTACTTC. This codes for CASSLGGGSFYEQYF. The chain carries TRBV28 and TRBJ2-7; tentatively, D is TRBD2 (7 bases). The CDR3 is made up of 15 amino acids. Trimming left V 6 bases short and J 4 bases short, with 19 bases between. CDR1 and CDR2 (germline): MDHEN, SYDVKM.

The J gene is TRBJ2-7, the V gene TRBV7-2, with D tentatively TRBD2 (7 bases). Germline V gives CDR1 SGHTA, CDR2 FQGNSA. Between the trimmed V and J ends, which lost 4 bases and 4 bases, there was a span of 17 bases. This CDR3 region has 15 residues. The CDR3 DNA reads as TGTGCCAGCAGCTCCCCAAGGGGGGGCGGGTACGAGCAGTACTTC. Translation: CASSSPRGGGYEQYF.

About this clone itself: Other DNA sequences from this sample encode an identical CDR3 as well. The chain recombines TRBV19 with TRBJ1-2; D uncertain. CDR1 LNHDA and CDR2 SQIVND come from the germline V gene (reference sequence). V was cut by 0 bases and J by 2 bases, with 4 bases left in between. The CDR3 consists of 13 residues. CDR3 sequence reads: CASSIDRNYGYTF. For the CDR3, the DNA is TGTGCCAGTAGTATAGACAGGAACTATGGCTACACCTTC.

This chain uses TRBV28 with TRBJ1-5; 8 positions match TRBD1. The CDR3 runs 16 residues. V lost 5 bases to trimming and J lost 7 bases; unmatched junction nucleotides: 13. Germline values: CDR1 MDHEN, CDR2 SYDVKM. Written as DNA, the CDR3 is TGTGCCAGCAGTCCTCAACCACAGGGGGGGCAACAGCCCCAGCATTTT. Protein sequence: CASSPQPQGGQQPQHF.

This clone is a singleton in its sample. This rearrangement joins TRBV18 to TRBJ1-3; possible D gene TRBD1, 5 bases. The CDR3 length is 16 residues. In germline, CDR1 is KGHSH, CDR2 LQKENI. Trimming removed 2 bases at V and 3 bases at J, with 14 bases between. CDR3: CASSPTGTVHGNTIYF. The CDR3 nucleotides are TGTGCCAGCTCACCAACCGGGACCGTCCATGGAAACACCATATATTTT.

This clone was counted once. The chain has TRBV9 and TRBJ2-3; tentative D call: TRBD1 (5 bases). CDR3 size: 18 residues. CDR1 and CDR2 (germline): SGDLS, YYNGEE. V dropped 5 bases and J dropped 1 base, with 23 bases sitting between them. The CDR3 DNA is TGTGCCAGCAGTCCAGGAACACCCCCGGGCAGGGGCACAGATACGCAGTATTTT. Translation: CASSPGTPPGRGTDTQYF.